The sequence of this TCR beta chain was determined in a study of response to subunit inactivated influenza vaccine. TCRdb processed the RT-PCR reads anew with MiXCR; each CDR3 protein has one entry. Of about 190,000 distinct CDR3 sequences in the sample, approximately 15% were seen once. V shed 0 bases and J 0 bases; nucleotides not matched to a gene: 7. CDR3 length equals 17 residues. CDR1 SGDLS and CDR2 YYNGEE come from the germline V gene. Study-level points and caveats: A suggestion made by the authors is that each seasonal influenza vaccination recruits few new T cells.

The sample holds a few counts of this clonotype. The antigen remains undetermined. The chain couples TRBV9 to TRBJ2-3; 7 positions match TRBD2. The origin of this receptor is a man between 50 and 59 years old who received an inactivated influenza vaccine. The source material was CD8+ T cells sorted from PBMCs, sampled about 5 days after vaccination. The chain's CDR3 is CASSVEGSGASTDTQYF. CDR3 coding DNA: TGTGCCAGCAGCGTAGAGGGGAGCGGGGCTAGCACAGATACGCAGTATTTT.